This T cell receptor (beta chain) appears in the sequencing data of a study of CD8 T cells in Susac syndrome. Sequencing of TCR beta was undertaken in CD8+ and CD4+ T cells derived from blood. Negative isolation was used for CD8+ and CD4+ T cells and FACS enrichment for TEMRA cells. V shed 6 bases, J shed 3 bases, and the junction held 9 bases outside the gene matches. Germline lookup yields CDR1 ENHRY and CDR2 SYGVKD. The CDR3 loop spans 17 amino acids. Random hexamers were used to reverse transcribe roughly 0.5 to 1 ug of RNA. TCRdb re-analysed the immunoSEQ multiplex PCR reads in MiXCR, keeping a single row per CDR3 protein. Seen here are hundreds of thousands of distinct CDR3 sequences, about 85% observed once, and the top ten hold over 0.1%.

Material for sequencing was CD8+ T cells from PBMCs. The V call is TRBV10-3, the J call TRBJ2-2, with 11 nucleotides matching TRBD2. The sequence was obtained from a human donor with multiple sclerosis. The CDR3 bases are TGTGCCATCAGCGGACCGGGACTAGCGGAGTACACCGGGGAGCTGTTTTTT. Protein sequence: CAISGPGLAEYTGELFF.